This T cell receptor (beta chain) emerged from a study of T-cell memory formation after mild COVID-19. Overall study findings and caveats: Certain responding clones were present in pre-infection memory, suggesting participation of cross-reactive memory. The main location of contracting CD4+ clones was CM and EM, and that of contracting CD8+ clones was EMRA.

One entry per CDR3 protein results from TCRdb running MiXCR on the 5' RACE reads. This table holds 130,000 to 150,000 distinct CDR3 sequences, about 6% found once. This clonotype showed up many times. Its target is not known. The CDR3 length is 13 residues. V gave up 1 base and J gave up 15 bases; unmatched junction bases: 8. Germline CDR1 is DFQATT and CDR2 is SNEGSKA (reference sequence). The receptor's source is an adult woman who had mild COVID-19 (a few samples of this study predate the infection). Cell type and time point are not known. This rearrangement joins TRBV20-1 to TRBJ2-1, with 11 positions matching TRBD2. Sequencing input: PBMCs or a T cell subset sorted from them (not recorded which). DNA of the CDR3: TGCAGTGCTAGAGGGACTAGCGGGCCCCTGGGGTTCTTC. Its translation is CSARGTSGPLGFF.